Below are 2 T cell receptor beta chains sequenced from a single sample in a study of T cell responses to AZD1222 COVID-19 vaccine (dated by TCRdb to the early 2020s). This specimen's time point label, interpreted: baseline before first vaccination. Libraries were constructed by the immunoSEQ multiplex PCR assay. The table comes from immuneACCESS by way of TCRdb, which keeps in-frame sequences with V and J called. Part of the clones is missing from these tables; in studies checked, under half for an unresolved V gene and the rest for unknown reasons. In this sample the table shows approximately 140,000 clones, more than 85% of which occur a single time. The biggest ten clones account for around 5% of the sample. The sequenced sample was peripheral blood, obtained on day 0 of AZD1222 vaccination. These receptors were obtained from an adult in good health.

The V gene is TRBV10-3, the J gene TRBJ2-7; D is possibly TRBD1 (6 bases). V lost 6 bases and J lost 2, with 11 bases in between. The CDR3 totals 13 residues. Germline V lookup: CDR1 ENHRY, CDR2 SYGVKD. CDR3 coding DNA: TGTGCCATCAGCATGACAGGCCCCTACGAGCAGTACTTC. Protein sequence: CAISMTGPYEQYF.

The rearrangement uses TRBV6-5 and TRBJ1-6, with D tentatively TRBD1 (6 bases). CDR1 and CDR2 from the germline V gene are MNHEY and SVGAGI. Trimming left V 8 bases short and J 10 bases short, with 18 bases between. This CDR3 contains 14 residues. The DNA of the CDR3 is TGTGCCAGCCTCCGGTCAGGGGAAAACTCACCCCTCCACTTT. This encodes CASLRSGENSPLHF.